The rows below give T cell receptor beta chains drawn from one sample of a study of blood T cell repertoires in COVID-19. The data were produced by immunoSEQ multiplex PCR, yet TCRdb's version contains in-frame clones alone and is incomplete. The table lists some 120,000 clones, about 85% of them singletons. What was sequenced was peripheral blood. These receptors originate from a man older than 75 with active or convalescent COVID-19. The CDR3 runs from the conserved cysteine through the conserved F or W. A D gene is named only where the DNA matches it firmly. Only part of the rows carry a size: once, few, many, or a class if the clone is expanded.

size: once; V: TRBV6-5; D: .; J: TRBJ2-7; DNA: TGTGCCAGCAGTTACTCGAGGGCAAACGAGCAGTACTTC; CDR3: CASSYSRANEQYF
size: .; V: TRBV5-4; D: TRBD2; J: TRBJ2-7; DNA: TGTGCCAGCAGCCCCACGACTAGCGCCTACGAGCAGTACTTC; CDR3: CASSPTTSAYEQYF
size: .; V: TRBV3-1/TRBV3-2; D: TRBD2; J: TRBJ2-1; DNA: TGTGCCAGCAGCCAAGAAGGGTTCCAGCGGGGTGGTAATGAGCAGTTCTTC; CDR3: CASSQEGFQRGGNEQFF
size: .; V: TRBV20-1; D: .; J: TRBJ2-4; DNA: TGCAGTGCCGACACAGGGAACATTCAGTACTTC; CDR3: CSADTGNIQYF
size: .; V: TRBV5-1; D: TRBD2; J: TRBJ2-7; DNA: TGCGCCAGCAGACAGACTAGCGGGAGCTACGAGCAGTACTTC; CDR3: CASRQTSGSYEQYF
size: .; V: TRBV7-6; D: .; J: TRBJ2-5; DNA: TGTGCCAGCAGCTTAGTTCCTAGCGCGGGGATAGGGGAGACCCAGTACTTC; CDR3: CASSLVPSAGIGETQYF
size: once; V: TRBV7-9; D: .; J: TRBJ2-1; DNA: TGTGCCAGCAGCCCCCTCGATGGTAGAGGGCCCAATGAGCAGTTCTTC; CDR3: CASSPLDGRGPNEQFF
size: .; V: TRBV18; D: TRBD1; J: TRBJ1-1; DNA: TGTGCCAGCTCACCCCGAATTGAGACAGGGAAAAACACTGAAGCTTTCTTT; CDR3: CASSPRIETGKNTEAFF
size: .; V: TRBV18; D: TRBD2; J: TRBJ2-1; DNA: TGTGCCAGCTCACCAGGCTGGACTAGCGGGCTCAATGAGCAGTTCTTC; CDR3: CASSPGWTSGLNEQFF
size: .; V: TRBV18; D: TRBD2; J: TRBJ2-2; DNA: TGTGCCAGCTCACTAAAACCCCTGACTAGCGGGGGGTCGTACACCGGGGAGCTGTTTTTT; CDR3: CASSLKPLTSGGSYTGELFF
size: .; V: TRBV21-1; D: .; J: TRBJ2-1; DNA: TGTGCCAGCAGCCCCAGAAGGGAGTGTGAGCAGTTCTTC; CDR3: CASSPRRECEQFF
size: .; V: TRBV5-8; D: .; J: TRBJ1-5; DNA: TGTGCCAGCACCCGACAGCGATCGAATCAGCCCCAGCATTTT; CDR3: CASTRQRSNQPQHF
size: .; V: TRBV19; D: .; J: TRBJ1-2; DNA: TGTGCCAGTACCACGGACTATGGCTACACCTTC; CDR3: CASTTDYGYTF
size: .; V: TRBV2; D: TRBD1; J: TRBJ1-6; DNA: TGTGCCAGCAGTGAGATTGGGGGACAGGGGGCAGATCGCTACTTT; CDR3: CASSEIGGQGADRYF
size: .; V: TRBV9; D: .; J: TRBJ2-2; DNA: TGTGCCAGCAGCGGCGGGACGGCGAACACCGGGGAGCTGTTTTTT; CDR3: CASSGGTANTGELFF
size: .; V: TRBV6-5; D: .; J: TRBJ1-5; DNA: TGTGCCAGCAGTTGGTCTAGAAATAGCAATCAGCCCCAGCATTTT; CDR3: CASSWSRNSNQPQHF
size: .; V: TRBV19; D: .; J: TRBJ1-1; DNA: TGTGCCAGTAGTATCCGTACTATGCCACGTGCTGAAGCTTTCTTT; CDR3: CASSIRTMPRAEAFF
size: .; V: TRBV3-1/TRBV3-2; D: .; J: TRBJ1-1; DNA: TGTGCCAGCAGCCCTCACCGTTTTGCGGGGAACACTGAAGCTTTCTTT; CDR3: CASSPHRFAGNTEAFF
size: many; V: TRBV3-1/TRBV3-2; D: .; J: TRBJ2-7; DNA: TGTGCCAGCAGCCAAGGGGGGACTCCTCGGTACGAGCAGTACTTC; CDR3: CASSQGGTPRYEQYF
size: .; V: TRBV11-2; D: .; J: TRBJ2-7; DNA: TGTGCCAGCAGCTTAGACCCGAGGGCAGTCAGGCAGTACTTC; CDR3: CASSLDPRAVRQYF
size: .; V: TRBV12-3/TRBV12-4; D: .; J: TRBJ1-1; DNA: TGTGCCAGCAGTCTGCGTTCGGGGACTGAAGCTTTCTTT; CDR3: CASSLRSGTEAFF
size: .; V: TRBV9; D: .; J: TRBJ2-2; DNA: TGTGCCAGCCACACAGGGGGGAGGGGCACCGGGGAGCTGTTTTTT; CDR3: CASHTGGRGTGELFF
size: .; V: TRBV2; D: TRBD2; J: TRBJ2-2; DNA: TGTGCCAGGGCACCCGCGGGGGACGGGGAGCTGTTTTTT; CDR3: CARAPAGDGELFF
size: .; V: TRBV4-1; D: .; J: TRBJ2-3; DNA: TGCGCCAGCAGCCAAGACCAGGGACTCCTCGGTTCTGATACGCAGTATTTT; CDR3: CASSQDQGLLGSDTQYF